The T cell receptor (beta chain) under discussion was sequenced for a study of post-analysis software for immune sequencing data. Regarding the study as a whole: Compared with controls, patients showed significantly lower normalized Chao1 diversity. Same-batch preparations were strongly co-clustered by F measure. TRBV5-6, TRBV5-1 and TRBV20-1 were among roughly five TRBV segments more frequent in patients than controls.

The ends lost 5 bases at V and 6 bases at J; junction bases unmatched: 3. The CDR3 is 12 amino acids. CDR1 and CDR2 (germline): MNHEY, SVGAGI. Built from TCR beta cDNA, the libraries had unique molecular identifiers in them. T cells, about 0.85 to 11 million of them, yielded some 510,000 cDNA molecules. MiXCR, run by TCRdb on the PCR reads, gives a single entry per CDR3 protein. The repertoire holds around 710,000 distinct CDR3 sequences, with more than 45% as singletons. This clonotype was recorded many times. Its antigen is not known. The V call is TRBV6-5, the J call TRBJ2-7, with 8 bases identical to TRBD1. The source is a girl aged 10 to 17 with multiple sclerosis. Sequenced sample: blood. CDR3: CASSPTGGEQYF. The CDR3 DNA reads TGTGCCAGCAGTCCTACAGGGGGCGAGCAGTACTTC.